What follows is one T cell receptor beta chain and its context. The data originate from a study of blood T cell repertoires in COVID-19. Study overall: Samples taken during acute and convalescent COVID-19 were collected in the United States, Italy and Spain. T cells, B-cell-depleted T cells, or PBMCs supplied cDNA or gDNA.

The CDR3 runs to 14 residues. Germline V CDR1 and CDR2: SQVTM, ANQGSEA. V shed 6 bases, J shed 2 bases, and the junction held 8 bases outside the gene matches. Sequenced by immunoSEQ multiplex PCR; TCRdb stores in-frame clones only, minus some. The sample lists over 150,000 clones; roughly 84% were seen once. The clonotype originates from an elderly woman with active or convalescent COVID-19. This chain links TRBV29-1 with TRBJ2-3, with 7 bases lining up with TRBD1. The specimen sequenced was peripheral blood. The CDR3 protein is CSVLGTANTDTQYF. DNA for the CDR3: TGCAGCGTCCTCGGGACAGCCAACACAGATACGCAGTATTTT.